This T cell receptor beta chain is from a study of identical twins. Study-level findings and limits: Twin-shared out-of-frame alpha sequences were enriched for low generation probability. In monozygotic twins, models underestimated the sharing of out-of-frame TCR alpha.

Template switching added a universal primer site; cDNA carried unique molecular identifiers. TCRdb re-derived calls from the 5' RACE reads in MiXCR, one entry per CDR3 protein. The sample lists 690,000 or so distinct CDR3 sequences, 8.6% seen once, with roughly 0.97% in the top ten. This clonotype was observed a handful of times. Its specificity is unknown. The CDR3 spans 12 residues. Germline CDR1 MDHEN, CDR2 SYDVKM. V lost 6 bases to trimming and J lost 9 bases; unmatched junction nucleotides: 5. This sample also belongs to another study, concerning yellow fever vaccine responses in identical twins.

The specimen was PBMCs. The V call is TRBV28, the J call TRBJ2-1; 7 positions agree with TRBD1. The TCR comes from a young woman in good health. The CDR3 spells CASSAWTGEQFF. CDR3 coding DNA: TGTGCCAGCAGCGCTTGGACAGGTGAGCAGTTCTTC. The variable domain in full, with the rest retrieved from reference TRBV28 and TRBJ2-1, is DVKVTQSSRYLVKRTGEKVFLECVQDMDHENMFWYRQDPGLGLRLIYFSYDVKMKEKGDIPEGYSVSREKKERFSLILESASTNQTSMYLCASSAWTGEQFFGPGTRLTVL.